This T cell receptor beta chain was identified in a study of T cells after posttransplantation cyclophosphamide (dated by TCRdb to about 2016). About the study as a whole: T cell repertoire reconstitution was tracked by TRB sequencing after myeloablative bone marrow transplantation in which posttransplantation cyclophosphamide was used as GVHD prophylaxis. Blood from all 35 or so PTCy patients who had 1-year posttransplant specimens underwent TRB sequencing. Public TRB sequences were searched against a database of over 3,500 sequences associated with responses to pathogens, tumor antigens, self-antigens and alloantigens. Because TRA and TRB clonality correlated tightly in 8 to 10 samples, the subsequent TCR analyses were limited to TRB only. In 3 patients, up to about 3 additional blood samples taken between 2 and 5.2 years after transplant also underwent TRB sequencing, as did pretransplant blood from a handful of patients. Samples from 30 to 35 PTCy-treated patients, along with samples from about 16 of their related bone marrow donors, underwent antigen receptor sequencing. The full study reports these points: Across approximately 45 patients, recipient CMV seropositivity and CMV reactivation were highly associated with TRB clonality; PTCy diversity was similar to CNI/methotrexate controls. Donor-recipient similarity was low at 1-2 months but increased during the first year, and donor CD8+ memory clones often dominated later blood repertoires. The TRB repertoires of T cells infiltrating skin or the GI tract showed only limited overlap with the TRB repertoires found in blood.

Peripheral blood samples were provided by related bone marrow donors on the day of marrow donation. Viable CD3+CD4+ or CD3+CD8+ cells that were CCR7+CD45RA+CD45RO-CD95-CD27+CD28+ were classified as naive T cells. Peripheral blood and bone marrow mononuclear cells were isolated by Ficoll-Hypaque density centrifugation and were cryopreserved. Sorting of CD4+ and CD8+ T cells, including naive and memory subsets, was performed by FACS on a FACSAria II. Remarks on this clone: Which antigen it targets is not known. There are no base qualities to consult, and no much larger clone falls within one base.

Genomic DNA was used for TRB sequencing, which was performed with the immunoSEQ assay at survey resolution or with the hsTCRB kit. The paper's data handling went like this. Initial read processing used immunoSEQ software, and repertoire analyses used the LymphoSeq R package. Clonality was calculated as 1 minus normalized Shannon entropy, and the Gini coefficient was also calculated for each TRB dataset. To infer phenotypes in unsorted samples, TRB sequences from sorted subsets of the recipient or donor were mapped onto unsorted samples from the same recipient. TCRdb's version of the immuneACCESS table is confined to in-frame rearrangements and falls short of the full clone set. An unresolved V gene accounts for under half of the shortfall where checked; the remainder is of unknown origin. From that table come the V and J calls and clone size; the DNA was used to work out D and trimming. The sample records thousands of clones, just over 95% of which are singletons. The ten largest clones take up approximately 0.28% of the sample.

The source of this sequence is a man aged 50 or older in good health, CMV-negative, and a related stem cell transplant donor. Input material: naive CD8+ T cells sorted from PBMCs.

The nucleotides are TGTGCCAGGAGCGGACCGTATGGCTACACCTTC. This translates into CARSGPYGYTF. The rearranged chain carries TRBV2 and TRBJ1-2, with no confidently assigned D gene. From its cysteine to its phenylalanine, the CDR3 spans 11 amino acids. The retained sequence is limited to the CDR3, 33 bases, with the frame set at the first base. V loses 9 bases, J loses 5 bases, and the germline ends lie 10 bases apart. CDR1 and CDR2 (SNHLY, FYNNEI) derive from the germline V gene.